These T cell receptor beta chains were read from a single sample in a study of T cells expressing NK-cell markers. One entry per CDR3 protein, without DNA, is what TCRdb gives after re-calling the 5' RACE reads. The sample table sets out fewer than 400,000 distinct CDR3 sequences. The sequencing sample was made of blood T cells: a sorted CD56 or NKG2C T cell subset, CD4+ or CD8+ T cells, or bulk PBMC T cells (not recorded which). The receptors derive from a woman between 45 and 65 years old in good health. The CDR3 runs from the conserved cysteine through the conserved F or W.

J: TRBJ1-2
length: 11
V: TRBV29-1
CDR3: CSVTVGYGYTF

J: TRBJ2-5
length: 12
V: TRBV12-3/TRBV12-4
CDR3: CASSLITETQYF

J: TRBJ2-4
length: 16
V: TRBV7-2
CDR3: CASSLRGGMAKNIQYF

J: TRBJ1-2
length: 15
V: TRBV14
CDR3: CASSQVGTEYYGYTF

J: TRBJ2-1
length: 14
V: TRBV10-3
CDR3: CAIQTSGRLNEQFF

J: TRBJ2-3
length: 18
V: TRBV4-1
CDR3: CASSQDVTRRGIGDTQYF

J: TRBJ2-2
length: 14
V: TRBV5-1
CDR3: CASSLEIDTGELFF

J: TRBJ2-3
length: 15
V: TRBV15
CDR3: CATSLPGGSTDTQYF

J: TRBJ2-1
length: 18
V: TRBV12-5
CDR3: CASGSSSFGRGHYNEQFF

J: TRBJ2-7
length: 13
V: TRBV6-5
CDR3: CASGRRAHGEQYF

J: TRBJ1-2
length: 13
V: TRBV27
CDR3: CASSDSPYYGYTF

J: TRBJ2-1
length: 14
V: TRBV4-2
CDR3: CASSQGTRRVEQFF

J: TRBJ2-5
length: 15
V: TRBV14
CDR3: CASSQVRHLQETQYF

J: TRBJ1-2
length: 12
V: TRBV29-1
CDR3: CSVGGGTSGYTF

J: TRBJ1-4
length: 16
V: TRBV5-5
CDR3: CASSLAGARTNEKLFF

J: TRBJ2-2
length: 18
V: TRBV4-1
CDR3: CASSQEGILIAGTGELFF

J: TRBJ2-3
length: 15
V: TRBV12-5
CDR3: CASGLVLTKADTQYF

J: TRBJ2-1
length: 14
V: TRBV11-3
CDR3: CASSTAGVHNEQFF

J: TRBJ2-5
length: 13
V: TRBV10-1
CDR3: CASSAGDWETQYF

J: TRBJ2-3
length: 15
V: TRBV5-1
CDR3: CASSVDRVGSDTQYF

J: TRBJ1-2
length: 16
V: TRBV12-3/TRBV12-4
CDR3: CASSLARDRLNYGYTF

J: TRBJ2-2
length: 19
V: TRBV4-1
CDR3: CASSQGDWGLAGTTGELFF

J: TRBJ2-5
length: 12
V: TRBV20-1
CDR3: CSARGQRETQYF

J: TRBJ2-5
length: 15
V: TRBV12-3/TRBV12-4
CDR3: CASTSLRGARETQYF

J: TRBJ2-7
length: 16
V: TRBV5-1
CDR3: CASSLGSSPGVVEQYF

J: TRBJ1-4
length: 17
V: TRBV20-1
CDR3: CSARSAGDPLGARKLFF

J: TRBJ1-1
length: 15
V: TRBV7-8
CDR3: CASSLVPGGGTEAFF

J: TRBJ2-1
length: 11
V: TRBV5-1
CDR3: CAIGRDNEQFF

J: TRBJ2-3
length: 15
V: TRBV19
CDR3: CASRSGGAGTDTQYF

J: TRBJ2-5
length: 13
V: TRBV12-3/TRBV12-4
CDR3: CASRPARVETQYF

J: TRBJ2-1
length: 14
V: TRBV7-8
CDR3: CASSLGTTFDEQFF

J: TRBJ2-2
length: 17
V: TRBV7-9
CDR3: CASSFPVKKSNTGELFF

J: TRBJ1-1
length: 20
V: TRBV7-2
CDR3: CASSLAGLQGRRAENTEAFF

J: TRBJ1-3
length: 15
V: TRBV7-9
CDR3: CASSLGQIMRNTIYF

J: TRBJ2-1
length: 15
V: TRBV11-1
CDR3: CASSYIFLGENEQFF

J: TRBJ2-3
length: 16
V: TRBV12-3/TRBV12-4
CDR3: CASSLMLAGRGDTQYF

J: TRBJ2-5
length: 14
V: TRBV5-1
CDR3: CASSLYPGPKTQYF

J: TRBJ2-6
length: 13
V: TRBV7-9
CDR3: CASKEGGANVLTF

J: TRBJ2-1
length: 14
V: TRBV6-2/TRBV6-3
CDR3: CASARGGIYNEQFF

J: TRBJ2-1
length: 14
V: TRBV18
CDR3: CASSRTGFYNEQFF

J: TRBJ2-1
length: 15
V: TRBV4-1
CDR3: CASSQGERAYNEQFF

J: TRBJ2-1
length: 16
V: TRBV5-5
CDR3: CASSLMRDSSYNEQFF

J: TRBJ2-3
length: 14
V: TRBV10-2
CDR3: CASSESGGTDTQYF

J: TRBJ1-1
length: 14
V: TRBV10-3
CDR3: CAIGPRGTNTEAFF

J: TRBJ2-2
length: 13
V: TRBV20-1
CDR3: CSAARDPTGELFF

J: TRBJ2-7
length: 13
V: TRBV24-1
CDR3: CATSEGSSYEQYF

J: TRBJ1-1
length: 18
V: TRBV29-1
CDR3: CSVEDWDIRDRPNTEAFF

J: TRBJ2-7
length: 12
V: TRBV29-1
CDR3: CSVVVTREEQYF

J: TRBJ2-3
length: 14
V: TRBV12-3/TRBV12-4
CDR3: CASSLILPTDTQYF

J: TRBJ2-2
length: 15
V: TRBV24-1
CDR3: CATSVGGVKTGELFF

J: TRBJ2-1
length: 17
V: TRBV24-1
CDR3: CATSDLGVAEPRGLQFF

J: TRBJ2-1
length: 14
V: TRBV30
CDR3: CAWSPTTPVNEQFF

J: TRBJ1-2
length: 12
V: TRBV29-1
CDR3: CSVEGGVGGYTF